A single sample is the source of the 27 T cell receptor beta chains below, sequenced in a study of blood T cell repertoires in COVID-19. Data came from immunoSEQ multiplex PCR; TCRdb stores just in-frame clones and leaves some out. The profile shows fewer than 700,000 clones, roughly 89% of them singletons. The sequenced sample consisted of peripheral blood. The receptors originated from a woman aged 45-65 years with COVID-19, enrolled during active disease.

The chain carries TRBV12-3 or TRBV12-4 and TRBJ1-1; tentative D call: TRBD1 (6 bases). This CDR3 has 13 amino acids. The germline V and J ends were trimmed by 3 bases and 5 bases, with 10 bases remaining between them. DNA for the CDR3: TGTGCCAGCAGTTTGGGGGGGCAAACTGAAGCTTTCTTT. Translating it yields CASSLGGQTEAFF.

In DNA form, the CDR3 reads TGTGCCAGCAGCAAAGAAGAGACGGCGGGGGGCTCCTACGAGCAGTACTTC. Translated: CASSKEETAGGSYEQYF. V is TRBV21-1 and J is TRBJ2-7; the listed D gene, TRBD2, was not tested against the DNA. TRBV21-1 is described as a pseudogene. The CDR3 is 17 amino acids.

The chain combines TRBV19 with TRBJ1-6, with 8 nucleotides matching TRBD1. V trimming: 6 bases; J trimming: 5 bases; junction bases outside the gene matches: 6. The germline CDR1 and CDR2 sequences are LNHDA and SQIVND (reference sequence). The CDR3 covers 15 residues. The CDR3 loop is CASSADRVDNSPLHF. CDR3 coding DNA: TGTGCCAGTAGCGCGGACAGGGTCGATAATTCACCCCTCCACTTT.

This CDR3 reads CASSLGQTNTGELFF. In DNA form, the CDR3 reads TGTGCCAGCAGCTTGGGACAGACGAACACCGGGGAGCTGTTTTTT. V usage is TRBV5-4 and J usage is TRBJ2-2, with D possibly being TRBD1 (5 bases). Looked up from germline, CDR1 is SGHNT and CDR2 is YYREEE (reference sequence). V was clipped by 0 bases and J by 0 bases, with 6 bases between them. The CDR3 has 15 amino acids.

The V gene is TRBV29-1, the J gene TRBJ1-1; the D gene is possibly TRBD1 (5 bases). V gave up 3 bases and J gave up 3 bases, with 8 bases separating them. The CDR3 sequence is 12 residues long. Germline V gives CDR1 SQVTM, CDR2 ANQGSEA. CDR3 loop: CSVDRRDTEAFF. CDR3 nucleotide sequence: TGCAGCGTTGACCGCAGGGACACTGAAGCTTTCTTT.

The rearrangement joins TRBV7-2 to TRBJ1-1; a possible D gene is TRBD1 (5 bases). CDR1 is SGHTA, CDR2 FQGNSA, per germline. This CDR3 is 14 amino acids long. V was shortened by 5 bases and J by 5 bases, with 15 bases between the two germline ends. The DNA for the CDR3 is TGTGCCAGCAGCATCGACAGTATCAGGACTGAAGCTTTCTTT. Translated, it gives CASSIDSIRTEAFF.

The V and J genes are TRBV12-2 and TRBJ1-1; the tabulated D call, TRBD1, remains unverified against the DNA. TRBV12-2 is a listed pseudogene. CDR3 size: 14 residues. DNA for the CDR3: TGTGCAAGTCGCTTGGTTACAGGGGACACTGAAGCTTTCTTT. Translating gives CASRLVTGDTEAFF.

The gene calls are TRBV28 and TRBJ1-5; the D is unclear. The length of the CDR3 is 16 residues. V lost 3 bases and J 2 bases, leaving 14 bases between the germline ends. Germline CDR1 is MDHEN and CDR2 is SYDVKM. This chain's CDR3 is CASSFGPLVGNQPQHF. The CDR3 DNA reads TGTGCCAGCAGTTTTGGCCCTCTGGTCGGCAATCAGCCCCAGCATTTT.

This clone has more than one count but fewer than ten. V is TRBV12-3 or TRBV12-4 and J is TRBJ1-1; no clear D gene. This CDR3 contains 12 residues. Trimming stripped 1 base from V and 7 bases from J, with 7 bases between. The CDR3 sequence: CASSLGEFEAFF. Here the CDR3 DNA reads TGTGCCAGCAGTTTAGGGGAGTTTGAAGCTTTCTTT.

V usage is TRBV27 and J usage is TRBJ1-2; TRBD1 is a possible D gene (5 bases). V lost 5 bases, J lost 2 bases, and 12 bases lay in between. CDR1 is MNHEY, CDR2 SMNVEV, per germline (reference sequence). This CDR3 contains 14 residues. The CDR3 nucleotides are TGTGCCAGCAGTACTATGGGGGGAAACTATGGCTACACCTTC. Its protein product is CASSTMGGNYGYTF.

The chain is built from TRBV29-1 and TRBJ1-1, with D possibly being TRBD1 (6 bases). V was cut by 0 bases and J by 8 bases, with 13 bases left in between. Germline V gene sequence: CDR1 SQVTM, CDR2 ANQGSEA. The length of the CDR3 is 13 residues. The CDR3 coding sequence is TGCAGCGTTGAAGAGCTGTTAAGGGGGGAAGCTTTCTTT. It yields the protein CSVEELLRGEAFF.

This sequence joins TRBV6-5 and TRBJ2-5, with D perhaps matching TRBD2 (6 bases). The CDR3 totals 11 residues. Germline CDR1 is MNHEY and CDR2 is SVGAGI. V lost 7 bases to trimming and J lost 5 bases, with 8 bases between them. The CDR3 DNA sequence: TGTGCCAGCAAGGAGGGGGAGACCCAGTACTTC. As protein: CASKEGETQYF.

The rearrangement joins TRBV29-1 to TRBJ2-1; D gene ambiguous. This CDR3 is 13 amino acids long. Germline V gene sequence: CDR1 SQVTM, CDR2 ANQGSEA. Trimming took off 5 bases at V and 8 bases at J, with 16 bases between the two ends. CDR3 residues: CSVLQANDDEQFF. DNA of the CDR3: TGCAGCGTTCTGCAGGCGAATGACGATGAGCAGTTCTTC.

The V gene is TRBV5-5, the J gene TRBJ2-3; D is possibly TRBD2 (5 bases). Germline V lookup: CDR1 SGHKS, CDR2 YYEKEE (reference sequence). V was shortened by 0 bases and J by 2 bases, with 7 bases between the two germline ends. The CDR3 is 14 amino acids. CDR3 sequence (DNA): TGTGCCAGCAGCTTGGTAGCGCTCACAGATACGCAGTATTTT. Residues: CASSLVALTDTQYF. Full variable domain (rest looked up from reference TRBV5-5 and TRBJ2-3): DAGVTQSPTHLIKTRGQQVTLRCSPISGHKSVSWYQQVLGQGPQFIFQYYEKEERGRGNFPDRFSARQFPNYSSELNVNALLLGDSALYLCASSLVALTDTQYFGPGTRLTVL.

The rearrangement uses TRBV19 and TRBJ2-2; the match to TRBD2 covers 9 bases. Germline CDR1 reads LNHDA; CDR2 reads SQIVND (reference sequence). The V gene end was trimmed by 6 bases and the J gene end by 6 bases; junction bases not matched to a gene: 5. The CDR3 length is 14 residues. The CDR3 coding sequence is TGTGCCAGTAGACGAGCGGGGGGTCCCGGGGAGCTGTTTTTT. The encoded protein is CASRRAGGPGELFF.

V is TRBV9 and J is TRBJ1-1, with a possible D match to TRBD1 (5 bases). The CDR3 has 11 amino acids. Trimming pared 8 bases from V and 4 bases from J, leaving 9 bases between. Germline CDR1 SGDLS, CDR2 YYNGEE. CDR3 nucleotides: TGTGCCAGTGGAGGGGCCACTGAAGCTTTCTTT. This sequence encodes CASGGATEAFF.

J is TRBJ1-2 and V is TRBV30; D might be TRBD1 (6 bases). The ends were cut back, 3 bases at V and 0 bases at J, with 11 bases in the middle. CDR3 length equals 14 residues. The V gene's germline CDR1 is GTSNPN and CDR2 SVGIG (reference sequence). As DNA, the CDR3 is TGTGCCTGGAGGGGGGGGGCAGCTAACTATGGCTACACCTTC. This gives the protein CAWRGGAANYGYTF.

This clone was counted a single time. Written as DNA, the CDR3 is TGTGCCAGCAGCTGGCTGGGCCTCCCGGGACAGGGGGCCGGGGAGCTGTTTTTT. This sequence encodes CASSWLGLPGQGAGELFF. The chain recombines TRBV5-6 with TRBJ2-2, with 11 bases matching TRBD1. The CDR3 spans 18 residues. V shed 3 bases, J shed 6 bases, and the junction held 13 bases outside the gene matches. Germline values: CDR1 SGHDT, CDR2 YYEEEE.

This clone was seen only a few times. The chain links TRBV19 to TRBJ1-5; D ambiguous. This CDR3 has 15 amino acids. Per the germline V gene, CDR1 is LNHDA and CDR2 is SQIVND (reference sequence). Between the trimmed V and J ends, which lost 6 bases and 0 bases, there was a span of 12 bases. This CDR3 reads CASRGGRGSNQPQHF. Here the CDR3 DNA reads TGTGCCAGTAGGGGCGGTCGGGGTAGCAATCAGCCCCAGCATTTT.

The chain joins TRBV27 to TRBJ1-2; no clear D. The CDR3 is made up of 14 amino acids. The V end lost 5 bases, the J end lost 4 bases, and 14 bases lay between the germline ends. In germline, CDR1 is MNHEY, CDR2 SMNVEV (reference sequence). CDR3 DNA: TGTGCCAGCAGTGTGGACGGGAGGATCTATGGCTACACCTTC. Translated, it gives CASSVDGRIYGYTF.

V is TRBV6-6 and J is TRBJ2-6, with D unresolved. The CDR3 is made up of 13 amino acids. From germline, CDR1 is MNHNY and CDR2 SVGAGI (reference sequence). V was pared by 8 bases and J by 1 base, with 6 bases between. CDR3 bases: TGTGCCAGCGTACAATCTGGGGCCAACGTCCTGACTTTC. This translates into CASVQSGANVLTF.

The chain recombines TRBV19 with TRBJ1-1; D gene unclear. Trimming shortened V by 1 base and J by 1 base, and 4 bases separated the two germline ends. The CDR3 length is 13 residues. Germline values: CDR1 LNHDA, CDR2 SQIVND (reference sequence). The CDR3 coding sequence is TGTGCCAGTAGTATAGGACAGAACACTGAAGCTTTCTTT. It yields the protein CASSIGQNTEAFF.

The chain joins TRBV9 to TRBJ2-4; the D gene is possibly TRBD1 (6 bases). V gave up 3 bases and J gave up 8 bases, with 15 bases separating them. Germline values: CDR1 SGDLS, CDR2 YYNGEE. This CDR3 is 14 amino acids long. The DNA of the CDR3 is TGTGCCAGCAGCGCCGCACCGTACAGGGACATTCAGTACTTC. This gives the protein CASSAAPYRDIQYF.

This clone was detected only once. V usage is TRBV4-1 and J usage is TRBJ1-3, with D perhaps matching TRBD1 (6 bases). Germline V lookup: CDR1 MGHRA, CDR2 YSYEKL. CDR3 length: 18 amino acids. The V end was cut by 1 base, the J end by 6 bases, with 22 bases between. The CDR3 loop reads CASSQGTPGGRTENTIYF. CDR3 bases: TGCGCCAGCAGCCAAGGAACGCCGGGGGGGCGTACCGAAAACACCATATATTTT.

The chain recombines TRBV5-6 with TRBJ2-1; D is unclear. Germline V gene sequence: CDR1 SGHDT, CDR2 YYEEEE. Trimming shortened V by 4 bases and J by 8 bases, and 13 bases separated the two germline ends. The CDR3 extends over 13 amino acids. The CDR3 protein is CASSRVVADEQFF. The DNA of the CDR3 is TGTGCCAGCAGCCGAGTAGTAGCCGATGAGCAGTTCTTC.

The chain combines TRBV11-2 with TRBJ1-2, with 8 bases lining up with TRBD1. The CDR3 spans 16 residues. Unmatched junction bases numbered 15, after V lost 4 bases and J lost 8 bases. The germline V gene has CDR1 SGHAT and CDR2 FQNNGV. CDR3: CASSSPSGPQGGGYTF. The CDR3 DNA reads TGTGCCAGCAGCTCACCCTCCGGGCCACAGGGGGGGGGCTACACCTTC.

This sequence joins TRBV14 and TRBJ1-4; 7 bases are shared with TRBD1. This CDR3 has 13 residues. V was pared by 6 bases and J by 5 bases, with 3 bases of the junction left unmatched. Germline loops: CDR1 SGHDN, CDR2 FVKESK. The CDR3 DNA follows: TGTGCCAGCAGGGACAGGTCGAATGAAAAACTGTTTTTT. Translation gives CASRDRSNEKLFF.